This TCR beta chain is from a study of T cell changes during pregnancy in multiple sclerosis (dated by TCRdb to about 2019). With respect to the entire study: Changes in the T cell repertoire over the course of pregnancy were examined in this study in women with multiple sclerosis.

Points on this clone: Its antigen has not been determined. No much larger clone is present one base from it, and per-base qualities are unavailable.

Spanning cysteine to phenylalanine, the CDR3 consists of 16 amino acids. CDR3 DNA is the only sequence kept; it has 48 bases, read in frame from the first base. CDR1 SNHLY and CDR2 FYNNEI were looked up in the germline V gene. V and J are trimmed by 8 bases and 8 bases, and the gene matches miss 16 bases of the junction. Libraries were built with the immunoSEQ multiplex PCR assay. TCRdb carries this immuneACCESS record with in-frame sequences only. Its versions omit some clonotypes, under half of them owing to an unresolved V gene in the studies checked, with the rest unexplained. This sample lists under 70,000 clones; 90% to 95% were detected once. The ten top clones hold around 2.2% of the sample.

The sequencing here drew on peripheral blood, taken in the third trimester of pregnancy. The TCR sequence derives from a female donor in good health, enrolled as a control in a pregnancy study. The V gene is TRBV2 and the J gene is TRBJ1-5, and 9 junction bases match TRBD1. This receptor has the CDR3 CASGIGEQGALEPQHF. The DNA sequence is TGTGCCAGCGGGATAGGGGAACAGGGGGCTCTGGAGCCCCAGCATTTT. Where the CDR3 stops, the reference TRBV2 and TRBJ1-5 genes take over; the full variable domain is EPEVTQTPSHQVTQMGQEVILRCVPISNHLYFYWYRQILGQKVEFLVSFYNNEISEKSEIFDDQFSVERPDGSNFTLKIRSTKLEDSAMYFCASGIGEQGALEPQHFGDGTRLSIL.